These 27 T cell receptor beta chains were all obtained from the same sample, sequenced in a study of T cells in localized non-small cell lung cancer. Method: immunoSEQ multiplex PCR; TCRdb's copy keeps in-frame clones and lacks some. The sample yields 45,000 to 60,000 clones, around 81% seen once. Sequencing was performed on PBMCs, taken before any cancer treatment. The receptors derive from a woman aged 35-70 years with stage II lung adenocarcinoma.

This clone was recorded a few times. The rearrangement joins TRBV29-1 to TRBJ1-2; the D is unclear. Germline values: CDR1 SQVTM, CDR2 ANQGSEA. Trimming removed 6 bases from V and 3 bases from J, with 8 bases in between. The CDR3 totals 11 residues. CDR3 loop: CSVVEDYGYTF. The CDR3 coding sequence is TGCAGCGTCGTCGAGGACTATGGCTACACCTTC.

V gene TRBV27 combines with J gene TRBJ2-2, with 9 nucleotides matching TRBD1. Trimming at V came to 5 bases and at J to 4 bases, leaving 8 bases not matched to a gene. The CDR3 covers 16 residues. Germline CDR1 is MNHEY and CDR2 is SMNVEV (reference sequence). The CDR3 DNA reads TGTGCCAGCAGTCAACCGGGACAGGGTGCCACCGGGGAGCTGTTTTTT. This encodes CASSQPGQGATGELFF.

CDR3 sequence (DNA): TGCGCCAGCAGCTTCTTAGGGGTAGACGAGCAGTACTTC. As protein: CASSFLGVDEQYF. The chain uses TRBV5-1 and TRBJ2-7; the D gene is possibly TRBD1 (5 bases). Germline loops: CDR1 SGHRS, CDR2 YFSETQ. V lost 2 bases and J lost 5, with 11 bases in between. There are 13 residues in the CDR3.

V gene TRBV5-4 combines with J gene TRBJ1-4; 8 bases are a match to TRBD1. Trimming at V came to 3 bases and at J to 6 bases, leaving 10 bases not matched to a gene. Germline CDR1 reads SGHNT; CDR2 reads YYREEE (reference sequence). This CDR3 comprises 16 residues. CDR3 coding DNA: TGTGCCAGCAGCTCGAATACCGGGACAGGATATGAAAAACTGTTTTTT. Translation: CASSSNTGTGYEKLFF.

Here the CDR3 reads CASSLGGVSSPYGYTF. The CDR3 DNA follows: TGCGCCAGCAGCTTGGGAGGGGTCTCGAGTCCCTATGGCTACACCTTC. The gene calls are TRBV5-1 and TRBJ1-2, with D perhaps TRBD1 (5 bases). The V end lost 0 bases, the J end lost 4 bases, and 16 bases lay between the germline ends. The CDR3 has 16 residues. Germline CDR1 is SGHRS and CDR2 is YFSETQ.

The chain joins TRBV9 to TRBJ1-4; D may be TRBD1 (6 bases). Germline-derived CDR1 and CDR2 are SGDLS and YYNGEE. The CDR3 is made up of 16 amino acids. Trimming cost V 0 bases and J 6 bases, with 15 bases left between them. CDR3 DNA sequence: TGTGCCAGCAGCGTAGGTCGAACAGGGAACTATGAAAAACTGTTTTTT. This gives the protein CASSVGRTGNYEKLFF.

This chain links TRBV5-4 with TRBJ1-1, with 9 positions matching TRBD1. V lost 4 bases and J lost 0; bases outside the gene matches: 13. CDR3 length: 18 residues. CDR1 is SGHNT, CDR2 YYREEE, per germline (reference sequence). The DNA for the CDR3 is TGTGCCAGCAGCCAACCGGGACAGGGCGGGGGTATGAACACTGAAGCTTTCTTT. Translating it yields CASSQPGQGGGMNTEAFF.

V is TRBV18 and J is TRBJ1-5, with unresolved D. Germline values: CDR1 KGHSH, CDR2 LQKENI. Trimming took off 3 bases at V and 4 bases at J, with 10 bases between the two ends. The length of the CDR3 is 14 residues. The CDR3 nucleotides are TGTGCCAGCTCACCCACGGTGGGTAATCAGCCCCAGCATTTT. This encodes CASSPTVGNQPQHF. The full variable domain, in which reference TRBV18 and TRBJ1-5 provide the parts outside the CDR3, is NAGVMQNPRHLVRRRGQEARLRCSPMKGHSHVYWYRQLPEEGLKFMVYLQKENIIDESGMPKERFSAEFPKEGPSILRIQQVVRGDSAAYFCASSPTVGNQPQHFGDGTRLSIL.

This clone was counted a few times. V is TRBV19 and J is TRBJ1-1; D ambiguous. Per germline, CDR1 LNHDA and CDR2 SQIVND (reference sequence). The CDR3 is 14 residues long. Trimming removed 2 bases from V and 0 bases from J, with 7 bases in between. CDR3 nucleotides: TGTGCCAGTAGTATACAGCTAATGAACACTGAAGCTTTCTTT. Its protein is CASSIQLMNTEAFF.

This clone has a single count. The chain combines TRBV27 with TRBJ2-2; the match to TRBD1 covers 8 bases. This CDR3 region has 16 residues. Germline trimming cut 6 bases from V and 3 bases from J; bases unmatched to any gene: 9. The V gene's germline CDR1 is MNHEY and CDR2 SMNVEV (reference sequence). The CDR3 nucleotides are TGTGCCAGCAGGATCCTACAGGGGGAGGACACCGGGGAGCTGTTTTTT. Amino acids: CASRILQGEDTGELFF.

In DNA, the CDR3 is TGTGCCAGCAGCGTAGTCACAGGCTATGGCTACACCTTC. This codes for CASSVVTGYGYTF. The chain recombines TRBV9 with TRBJ1-2; D may be TRBD1 (5 bases). The length of the CDR3 is 13 residues. Trimming stripped 0 bases from V and 4 bases from J, with 7 bases between. Germline CDR1 is SGDLS and CDR2 is YYNGEE.

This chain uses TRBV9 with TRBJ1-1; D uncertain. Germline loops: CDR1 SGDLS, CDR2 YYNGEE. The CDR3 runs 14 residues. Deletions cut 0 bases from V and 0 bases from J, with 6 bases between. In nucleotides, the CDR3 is TGTGCCAGCAGCGTAGGGCAGATGAACACTGAAGCTTTCTTT. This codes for CASSVGQMNTEAFF.

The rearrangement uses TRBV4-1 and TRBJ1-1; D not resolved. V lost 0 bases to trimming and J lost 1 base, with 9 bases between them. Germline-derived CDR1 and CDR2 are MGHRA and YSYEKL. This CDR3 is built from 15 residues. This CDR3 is CASSQDVAANTEAFF. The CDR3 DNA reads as TGCGCCAGCAGCCAAGATGTGGCAGCGAACACTGAAGCTTTCTTT.

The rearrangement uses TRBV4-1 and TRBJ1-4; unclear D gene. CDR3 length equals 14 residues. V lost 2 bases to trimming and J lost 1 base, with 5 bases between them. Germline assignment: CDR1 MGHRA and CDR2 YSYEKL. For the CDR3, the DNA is TGCGCCAGCAGCCAACACGTAACTAATGAAAAACTGTTTTTT. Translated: CASSQHVTNEKLFF.

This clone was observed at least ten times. CDR3 DNA: TGCGCCAGCAGCTTCGGGAGGGGAACTAATGAAAAACTGTTTTTT. Protein product: CASSFGRGTNEKLFF. This chain connects TRBV5-1 to TRBJ1-4; D possibly corresponds to TRBD1 (5 bases). The CDR3 totals 15 residues. Germline assignment: CDR1 SGHRS and CDR2 YFSETQ. V gave up 2 bases and J gave up 1 base, with 9 bases separating them.

The CDR3 region has the DNA TGTGCCATCAGACAGGGGGACTCTGGAAACACCATATATTTT. It translates to CAIRQGDSGNTIYF. The J gene is TRBJ1-3, the V gene TRBV10-3; TRBD1 matches 8 bases. The V gene's germline CDR1 is ENHRY and CDR2 SYGVKD. The junction had 1 base not matched to a gene; V was cut back by 6 bases and J by 0 bases. This CDR3 has 14 residues.

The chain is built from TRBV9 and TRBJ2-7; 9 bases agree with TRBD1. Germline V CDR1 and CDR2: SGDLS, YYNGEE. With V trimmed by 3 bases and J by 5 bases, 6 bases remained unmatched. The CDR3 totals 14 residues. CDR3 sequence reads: CASSAAGQGHEQYF. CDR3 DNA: TGTGCCAGCAGCGCAGCGGGACAGGGCCACGAGCAGTACTTC.

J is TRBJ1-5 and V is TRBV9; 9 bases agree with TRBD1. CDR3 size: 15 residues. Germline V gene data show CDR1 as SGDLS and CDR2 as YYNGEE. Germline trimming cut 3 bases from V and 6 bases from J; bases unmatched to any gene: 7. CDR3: CASSAGQGIRQPQHF. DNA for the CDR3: TGTGCCAGCAGCGCTGGACAGGGGATTCGTCAGCCCCAGCATTTT.

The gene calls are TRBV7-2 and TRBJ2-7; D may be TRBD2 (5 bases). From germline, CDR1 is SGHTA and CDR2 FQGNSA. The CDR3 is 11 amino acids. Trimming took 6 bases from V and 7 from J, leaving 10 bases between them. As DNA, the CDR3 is TGTGCCAGCAGGGAACAGCGGGAGCAGTACTTC. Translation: CASREQREQYF.

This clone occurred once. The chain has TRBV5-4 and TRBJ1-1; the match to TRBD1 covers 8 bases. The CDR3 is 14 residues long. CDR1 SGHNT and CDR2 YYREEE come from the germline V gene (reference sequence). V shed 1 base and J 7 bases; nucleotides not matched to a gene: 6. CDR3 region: CASSLLQGAGEAFF. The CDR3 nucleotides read TGTGCCAGCAGCTTGCTTCAGGGGGCGGGTGAAGCTTTCTTT.

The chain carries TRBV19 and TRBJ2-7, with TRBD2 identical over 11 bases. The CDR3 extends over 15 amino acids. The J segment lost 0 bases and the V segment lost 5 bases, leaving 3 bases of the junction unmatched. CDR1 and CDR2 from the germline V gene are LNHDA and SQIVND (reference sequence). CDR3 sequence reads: CASSLTSGGSYEQYF. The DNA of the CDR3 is TGTGCCAGTAGTCTTACTAGCGGGGGCTCCTACGAGCAGTACTTC.

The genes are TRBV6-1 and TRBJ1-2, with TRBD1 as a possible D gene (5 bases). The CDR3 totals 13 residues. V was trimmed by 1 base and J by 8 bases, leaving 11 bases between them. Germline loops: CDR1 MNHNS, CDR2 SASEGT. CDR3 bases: TGTGCCAGCAGTGAAGAGCAGGGAATCGGCTACACCTTC. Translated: CASSEEQGIGYTF.

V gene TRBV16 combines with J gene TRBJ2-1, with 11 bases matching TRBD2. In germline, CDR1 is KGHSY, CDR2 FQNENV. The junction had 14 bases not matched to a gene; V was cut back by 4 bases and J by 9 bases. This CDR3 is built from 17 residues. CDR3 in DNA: TGTGCCAGCAGCCGACAATCTGGTAGCGGGGGGGCCTTTGAGCAGTTCTTC. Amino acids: CASSRQSGSGGAFEQFF.

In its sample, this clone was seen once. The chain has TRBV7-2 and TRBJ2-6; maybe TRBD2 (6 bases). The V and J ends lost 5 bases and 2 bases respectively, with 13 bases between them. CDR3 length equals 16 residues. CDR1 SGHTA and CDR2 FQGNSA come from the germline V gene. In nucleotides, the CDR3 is TGTGCCAGCAGCCCGCCGGGGGTAACTGGGGCCAACGTCCTGACTTTC. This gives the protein CASSPPGVTGANVLTF.

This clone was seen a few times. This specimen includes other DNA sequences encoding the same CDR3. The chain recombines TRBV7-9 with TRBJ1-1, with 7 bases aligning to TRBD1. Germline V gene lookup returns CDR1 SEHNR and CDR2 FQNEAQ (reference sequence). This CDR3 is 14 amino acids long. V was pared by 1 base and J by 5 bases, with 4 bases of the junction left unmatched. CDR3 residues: CASSLGQGVTEAFF. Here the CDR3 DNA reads TGTGCCAGCAGCTTAGGACAGGGAGTGACTGAAGCTTTCTTT.

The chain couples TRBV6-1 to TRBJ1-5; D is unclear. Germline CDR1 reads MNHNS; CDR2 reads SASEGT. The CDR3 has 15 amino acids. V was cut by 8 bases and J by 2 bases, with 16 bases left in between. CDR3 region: CASGTDLFGNQPQHF. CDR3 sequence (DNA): TGTGCCAGCGGTACGGACCTATTTGGCAATCAGCCCCAGCATTTT.

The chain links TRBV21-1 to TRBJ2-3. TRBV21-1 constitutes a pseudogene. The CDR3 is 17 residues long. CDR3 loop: CASSKPNLGGGTDTQYF. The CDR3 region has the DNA TGTGCCAGCAGCAAACCGAACCTGGGCGGAGGCACAGATACGCAGTATTTT.